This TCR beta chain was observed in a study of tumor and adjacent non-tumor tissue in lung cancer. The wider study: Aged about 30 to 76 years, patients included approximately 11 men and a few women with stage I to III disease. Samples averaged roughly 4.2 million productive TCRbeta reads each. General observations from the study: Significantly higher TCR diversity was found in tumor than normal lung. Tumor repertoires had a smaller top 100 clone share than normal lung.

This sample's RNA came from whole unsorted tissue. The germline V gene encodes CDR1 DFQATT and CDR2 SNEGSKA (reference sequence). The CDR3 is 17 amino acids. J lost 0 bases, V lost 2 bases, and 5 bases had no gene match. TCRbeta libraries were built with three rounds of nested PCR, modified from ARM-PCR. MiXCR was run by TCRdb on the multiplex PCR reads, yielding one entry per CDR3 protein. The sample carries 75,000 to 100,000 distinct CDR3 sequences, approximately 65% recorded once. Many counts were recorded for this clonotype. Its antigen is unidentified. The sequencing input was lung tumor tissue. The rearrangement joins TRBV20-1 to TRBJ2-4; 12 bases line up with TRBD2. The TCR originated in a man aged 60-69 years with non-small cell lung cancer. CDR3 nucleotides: TGCAGTGCTAGACTAGCGGGGGGGCGGATAGCCAAAAACATTCAGTACTTC. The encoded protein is CSARLAGGRIAKNIQYF.